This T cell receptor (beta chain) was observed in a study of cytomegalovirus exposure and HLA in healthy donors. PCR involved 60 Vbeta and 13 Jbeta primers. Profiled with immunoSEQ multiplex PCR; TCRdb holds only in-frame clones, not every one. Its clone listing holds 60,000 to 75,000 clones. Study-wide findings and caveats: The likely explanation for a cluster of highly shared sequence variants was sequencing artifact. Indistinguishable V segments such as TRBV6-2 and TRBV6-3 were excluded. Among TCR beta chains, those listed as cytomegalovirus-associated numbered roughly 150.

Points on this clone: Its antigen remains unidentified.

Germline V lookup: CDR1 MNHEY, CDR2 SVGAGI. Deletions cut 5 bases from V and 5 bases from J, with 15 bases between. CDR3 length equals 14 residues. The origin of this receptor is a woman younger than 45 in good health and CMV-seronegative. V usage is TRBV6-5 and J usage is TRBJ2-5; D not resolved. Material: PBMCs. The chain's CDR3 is CASSPPRRTETQYF. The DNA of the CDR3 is TGTGCCAGCAGTCCCCCCCGGAGAACGGAGACCCAGTACTTC.